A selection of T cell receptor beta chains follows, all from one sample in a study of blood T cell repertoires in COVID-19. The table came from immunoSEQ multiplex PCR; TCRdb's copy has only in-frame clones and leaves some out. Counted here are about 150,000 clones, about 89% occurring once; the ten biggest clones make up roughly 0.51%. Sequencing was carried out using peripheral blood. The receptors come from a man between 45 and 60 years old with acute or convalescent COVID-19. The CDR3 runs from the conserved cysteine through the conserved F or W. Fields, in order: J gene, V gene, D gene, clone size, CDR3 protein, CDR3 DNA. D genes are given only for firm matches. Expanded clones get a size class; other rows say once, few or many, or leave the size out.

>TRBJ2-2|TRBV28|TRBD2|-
CASRGIAGANTGELFF
TGTGCCAGCAGAGGAATAGCGGGAGCGAACACCGGGGAGCTGTTTTTT
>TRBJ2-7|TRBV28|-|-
CASSPTPGNSYEQYF
TGTGCCAGCAGCCCTACCCCAGGGAACTCCTACGAGCAGTACTTC
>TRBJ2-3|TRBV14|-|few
CASSQGSRLATQYF
TGTGCCAGCAGCCAAGGATCTCGGCTAGCGACGCAGTATTTT
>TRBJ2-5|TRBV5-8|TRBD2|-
CASSESGRNQETQYF
TGTGCCAGCAGTGAAAGCGGGAGGAACCAAGAGACCCAGTACTTC
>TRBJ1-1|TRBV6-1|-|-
CASSEFRGNTEAFF
TGTGCCAGCAGTGAATTTAGGGGGAACACTGAAGCTTTCTTT
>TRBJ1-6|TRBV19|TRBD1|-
CASSFLTGGDSPLHF
TGTGCCAGTAGTTTCCTGACAGGGGGCGATTCACCCCTCCACTTT
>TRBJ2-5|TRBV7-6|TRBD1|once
CASSLATGGTRETQYF
TGTGCCAGCAGCTTAGCCACAGGGGGCACCAGGGAGACCCAGTACTTC
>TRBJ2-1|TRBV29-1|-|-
CSVEDYWTINEQFF
TGCAGCGTTGAAGATTATTGGACTATAAATGAGCAGTTCTTC
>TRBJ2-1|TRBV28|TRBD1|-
CASNNRGRGYNEQFF
TGTGCCAGCAATAACAGGGGGCGCGGGTACAATGAGCAGTTCTTC
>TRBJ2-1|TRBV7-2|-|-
CASSLTSFLPNYNEQFF
TGTGCCAGCAGCTTAACCTCGTTCCTACCGAACTACAATGAGCAGTTCTTC
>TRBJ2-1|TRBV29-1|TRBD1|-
CSVSWTGGNNEQFF
TGCAGCGTGTCATGGACAGGGGGTAACAATGAGCAGTTCTTC
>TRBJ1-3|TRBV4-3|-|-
CASSQDSQGHSGNTIYF
TGCGCCAGCAGCCAAGACTCGCAGGGCCACTCTGGAAACACCATATATTTT
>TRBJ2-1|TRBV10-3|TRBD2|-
CAIKTGTSGGGEQFF
TGTGCCATCAAAACCGGGACTAGCGGGGGAGGTGAGCAGTTCTTC
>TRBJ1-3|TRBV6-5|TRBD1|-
CASSPGQAAGNTIYF
TGTGCCAGCAGTCCCGGACAGGCAGCTGGAAACACCATATATTTT
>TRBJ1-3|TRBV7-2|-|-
CASRTFPGAAAGNTIYF
TGTGCCAGCAGGACCTTCCCAGGGGCCGCTGCTGGAAACACCATATATTTT
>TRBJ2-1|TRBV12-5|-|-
CASGFLSTSGLSSYNEQFF
TGTGCTAGTGGTTTTCTCTCGACCTCAGGGCTAAGCTCCTACAATGAGCAGTTCTTC
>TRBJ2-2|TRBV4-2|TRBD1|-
CASRTGAPNTGELFF
TGTGCCAGCAGGACAGGGGCCCCGAACACCGGGGAGCTGTTTTTT
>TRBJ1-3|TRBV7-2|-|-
CASSTGGSGNTIYF
TGTGCCAGCAGCACGGGAGGGTCTGGAAACACCATATATTTT
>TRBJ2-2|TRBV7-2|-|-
CASSLVLVLTGELFF
TGTGCCAGCAGCTTAGTACTAGTTCTGACCGGGGAGCTGTTTTTT
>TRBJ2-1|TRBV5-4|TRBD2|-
CASSLSSGAYNEQFF
TGTGCCAGCAGCTTGTCAAGCGGGGCCTACAATGAGCAGTTCTTC
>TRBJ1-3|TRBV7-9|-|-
CASSLSGSWPGNTIYF
TGTGCCAGCAGCTTATCCGGGTCCTGGCCTGGAAACACCATATATTTT
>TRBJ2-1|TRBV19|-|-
CASSIPFSSYNEQFF
TGTGCCAGTAGTATACCATTTAGCTCCTACAATGAGCAGTTCTTC
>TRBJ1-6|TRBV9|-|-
CASSEGVGSPLHF
TGTGCCAGCAGCGAAGGGGTCGGTTCACCCCTCCACTTT
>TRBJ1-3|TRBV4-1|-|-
CASSQPGHFSGNTIYF
TGCGCCAGCAGCCAACCGGGACACTTCTCTGGAAACACCATATATTTT
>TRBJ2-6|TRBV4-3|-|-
CASSQESGAGANVLTF
TGCGCCAGCAGCCAAGAGAGCGGCGCTGGGGCCAACGTCCTGACTTTC
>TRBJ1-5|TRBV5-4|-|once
CASSLAPRIGPQHF
TGTGCCAGCAGCTTGGCGCCGAGGATCGGGCCCCAGCATTTT
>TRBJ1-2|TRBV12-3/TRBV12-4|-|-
CASSFRENYGYTF
TGTGCCAGCAGTTTCCGGGAAAACTATGGCTACACCTTC
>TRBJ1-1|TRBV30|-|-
CAWSVLRQNTEAFF
TGTGCCTGGAGTGTACTACGGCAAAACACTGAAGCTTTCTTT
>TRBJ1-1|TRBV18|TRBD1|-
CASSLRQGRENTEAFF
TGTGCCAGCTCACTGAGACAGGGGAGGGAGAACACTGAAGCTTTCTTT
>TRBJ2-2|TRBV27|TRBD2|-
CASSSTSGGGTGELFF
TGTGCCAGCAGTTCGACTAGCGGGGGAGGAACCGGGGAGCTGTTTTTT
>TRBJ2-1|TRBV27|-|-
CASSFSGDRPYNEQFF
TGTGCCAGCAGTTTTTCAGGGGATAGGCCCTACAATGAGCAGTTCTTC
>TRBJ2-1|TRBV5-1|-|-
CASSPGGVDEQFF
TGCGCCAGCAGCCCCGGAGGGGTCGATGAGCAGTTCTTC
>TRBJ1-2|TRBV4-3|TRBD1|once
CASSQETGAYGYTF
TGCGCCAGCAGCCAAGAGACAGGGGCCTATGGCTACACCTTC
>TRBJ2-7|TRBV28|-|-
CASTSRPYEQYF
TGTGCCAGCACTAGCAGACCCTACGAGCAGTACTTC
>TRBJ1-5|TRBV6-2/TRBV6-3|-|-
CASSYSPGFNQPQHF
TGTGCCAGCAGTTACTCGCCAGGGTTCAATCAGCCCCAGCATTTT
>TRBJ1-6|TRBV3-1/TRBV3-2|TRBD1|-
CASSQNHRQGWHSPLHF
TGTGCCAGCAGCCAAAACCATAGACAGGGTTGGCATTCACCCCTCCACTTT
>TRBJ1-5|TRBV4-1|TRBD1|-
CASSQVDRGYSNQPQHF
TGCGCCAGCAGCCAAGTGGACAGGGGTTATAGCAATCAGCCCCAGCATTTT
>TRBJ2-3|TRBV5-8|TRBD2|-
CASSLIAGVNTDTQYF
TGTGCCAGCAGCTTAATAGCGGGAGTCAACACAGATACGCAGTATTTT
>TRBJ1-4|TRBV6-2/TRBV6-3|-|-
CASSPRTRDNEKLFF
TGTGCCAGCAGCCCACGGACGAGGGATAATGAAAAACTGTTTTTT
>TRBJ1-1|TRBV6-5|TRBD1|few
CASSRTGNTEAFF
TGTGCCAGCAGCCGGACAGGGAACACTGAAGCTTTCTTT
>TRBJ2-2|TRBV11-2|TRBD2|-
CASSSYPRSRGSTGELFF
TGTGCCAGCAGCTCTTACCCCCGGTCGCGGGGGTCTACCGGGGAGCTGTTTTTT
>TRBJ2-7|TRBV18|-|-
CASSTGTFSYEQYF
TGTGCCAGCTCAACCGGGACATTTTCCTACGAGCAGTACTTC
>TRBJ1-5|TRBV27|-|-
CASSLNRDQPQHF
TGTGCCAGCAGTTTAAATCGAGATCAGCCCCAGCATTTT
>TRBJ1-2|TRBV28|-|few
CASSLVDRTNYGYTF
TGTGCCAGCAGTTTGGTTGACAGGACTAACTATGGCTACACCTTC
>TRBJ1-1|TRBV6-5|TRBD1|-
CASSYDRGMITEAFF
TGTGCCAGCAGTTACGACAGGGGAATGATCACTGAAGCTTTCTTT
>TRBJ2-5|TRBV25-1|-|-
CASSEPYETQYF
TGTGCCAGCAGTGAACCCTATGAGACCCAGTACTTC
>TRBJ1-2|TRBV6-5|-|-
CASNTAQTNYGYTF
TGTGCCAGCAACACAGCACAAACTAACTATGGCTACACCTTC